These 14 T cell receptor beta chains originate from one sample sequenced in a study of blood T cell repertoires in COVID-19. Measured with immunoSEQ multiplex PCR; TCRdb has only the in-frame clones, and not every one. Seen here are around 130,000 clones, approximately 88% observed once, and the top ten hold approximately 18%. The sample comprised peripheral blood. Receptor source: an elderly woman with acute or convalescent COVID-19.

The chain combines TRBV5-6 with TRBJ1-1; D not certain. V was cut by 3 bases and J by 0 bases, with 12 bases left in between. The germline CDR1 and CDR2 sequences are SGHDT and YYEEEE. The CDR3 is 15 amino acids. The CDR3 is CASSYAGVMNTEAFF. The CDR3, as DNA: TGTGCCAGCAGCTACGCCGGGGTGATGAACACTGAAGCTTTCTTT.

V is TRBV18 and J is TRBJ1-1; 7 nucleotides agree with TRBD1. The CDR3 sequence is 14 residues long. Germline assignment: CDR1 KGHSH and CDR2 LQKENI. J gave up 0 bases and V 3 bases, and 1 base lay outside the gene matches. The DNA for the CDR3 is TGTGCCAGCTCACCGGACAGGATGAACACTGAAGCTTTCTTT. Amino acids: CASSPDRMNTEAFF.

The chain combines TRBV18 with TRBJ1-6; 9 bases agree with TRBD1. After removal of 4 bases from V and 9 bases from J, the junction contained 7 bases not matched to a gene. The CDR3 runs 15 residues. Germline V CDR1 and CDR2: KGHSH, LQKENI. The CDR3 protein is CASSRDRDWSSPLHF. The CDR3 DNA sequence: TGTGCCAGCTCACGGGACAGGGATTGGAGTTCACCCCTCCACTTT.

The chain links TRBV18 to TRBJ1-4; D is perhaps TRBD1 (6 bases). Trimming cost V 2 bases and J 8 bases, with 9 bases left between them. Germline values: CDR1 KGHSH, CDR2 LQKENI. The CDR3 sequence is 13 residues long. The CDR3 sequence is CASSPGGWEKLFF. The CDR3 DNA reads as TGTGCCAGCTCACCAGGGGGCTGGGAAAAACTGTTTTTT.

This clone has more than one count but fewer than ten. The chain links TRBV2 to TRBJ2-3, with 8 bases lining up with TRBD2. The CDR3 runs 14 residues. CDR1 SNHLY and CDR2 FYNNEI come from the germline V gene. The ends lost 4 bases at V and 5 bases at J; junction bases unmatched: 5. The CDR3 sequence is CASSVTRGGDTQYF. CDR3 coding DNA: TGTGCCAGCAGTGTCACCCGGGGGGGAGATACGCAGTATTTT. The complete variable domain, with remaining parts taken from reference TRBV2 and TRBJ2-3, reads EPEVTQTPSHQVTQMGQEVILRCVPISNHLYFYWYRQILGQKVEFLVSFYNNEISEKSEIFDDQFSVERPDGSNFTLKIRSTKLEDSAMYFCASSVTRGGDTQYFGPGTRLTVL.

The chain carries TRBV19 and TRBJ1-5, with D possibly being TRBD1 (5 bases). V dropped 7 bases and J dropped 3 bases, with 10 bases sitting between them. Germline CDR1 and CDR2: LNHDA and SQIVND (reference sequence). The CDR3 is made up of 13 amino acids. The DNA for the CDR3 is TGTGCCAGTAATCAGGGCCTCAATCAGCCCCAGCATTTT. Translated, it gives CASNQGLNQPQHF.

This clone has just a few counts. The chain employs TRBV27 and TRBJ1-2; possibly TRBD1 for D (6 bases). From germline, CDR1 is MNHEY and CDR2 SMNVEV (reference sequence). The CDR3 sequence is 13 residues long. V was shortened by 3 bases and J by 8 bases, with 13 bases between the two germline ends. In nucleotides, the CDR3 is TGTGCCAGCAGTTTTAAGGAGGGGGGGGGCTACACCTTC. Translation gives CASSFKEGGGYTF.

The chain carries TRBV5-8 and TRBJ2-7; 7 nucleotides align to TRBD1. Germline V gene data show CDR1 as SGHTS and CDR2 as YDEGEE. The CDR3 is 16 residues long. V gave up 1 base and J gave up 3 bases; unmatched junction bases: 10. The CDR3, as DNA: TGTGCCAGCAGCTTGACCCGACAGGGTATGTTCTACGAGCAGTACTTC. Its translation is CASSLTRQGMFYEQYF.

The table lists this clone with a count of one. The chain carries TRBV10-3 and TRBJ2-1; 8 bases fit TRBD2. The CDR3 length is 16 residues. Trimming cost V 0 bases and J 2 bases; bases outside gene matches: 3. Per germline, CDR1 ENHRY and CDR2 SYGVKD. CDR3 sequence: CAISESVSGAYNEQFF. The DNA for the CDR3 is TGTGCCATCAGTGAGTCTGTTAGCGGGGCCTACAATGAGCAGTTCTTC.

The CDR3 DNA reads as TGCGCCAGCAGCACTGCGACAGGGTTTGCTGAAGCTTTCTTT. This encodes CASSTATGFAEAFF. This sequence joins TRBV5-1 and TRBJ1-1; 7 bases line up with TRBD1. The germline V gene has CDR1 SGHRS and CDR2 YFSETQ. CDR3 length: 14 residues. J gave up 6 bases and V 4 bases, and 9 bases lay outside the gene matches.

This chain joins TRBV7-2 and TRBJ2-7; D not certain. The CDR3 runs 12 residues. V was clipped by 1 base and J by 6 bases, with 7 bases between them. Germline V gene sequence: CDR1 SGHTA, CDR2 FQGNSA. The CDR3 coding sequence is TGTGCCAGCAGCTTAGGCCCCGGCGAGCAGTACTTC. This encodes CASSLGPGEQYF.

The table lists this clone with a few counts. This chain links TRBV30 with TRBJ1-2, with a tentative D call TRBD1 (5 bases). The length of the CDR3 is 14 residues. The germline V gene encodes CDR1 GTSNPN and CDR2 SVGIG (reference sequence). V dropped 3 bases and J dropped 6 bases, with 17 bases sitting between them. Here the CDR3 reads CAWRTARGLNGYTF. Here the CDR3 DNA reads TGTGCCTGGAGGACCGCAAGGGGACTCAATGGCTACACCTTC.

In its sample, this clone was seen once. This chain uses TRBV30 with TRBJ1-2, with D unclear. Per germline, CDR1 GTSNPN and CDR2 SVGIG (reference sequence). The CDR3 is made up of 11 amino acids. Trimming took off 2 bases at V and 8 bases at J, with 9 bases between the two ends. CDR3 in DNA: TGTGCCTGGAGTCTTTCCCGGGGCTACACCTTC. It is translated as CAWSLSRGYTF. The full variable domain, with the rest looked up from reference TRBV30 and TRBJ1-2, is SQTIHQWPATLVQPVGSPLSLECTVEGTSNPNLYWYRQAAGRGLQLLFYSVGIGQISSEVPQNLSASRPQDRQFILSSKKLLLSDSGFYLCAWSLSRGYTFGSGTRLTVV.

This chain joins TRBV5-1 and TRBJ2-5; TRBD2 is a possible D gene (6 bases). Trimming cost V 4 bases and J 1 base, with 17 bases left between them. CDR1 and CDR2 from the germline V gene are SGHRS and YFSETQ. CDR3 length equals 16 residues. The CDR3 here is CASSLSVGGGQETQYF. The CDR3 bases are TGCGCCAGCAGCCTCTCGGTCGGGGGTGGCCAAGAGACCCAGTACTTC.